This TCR beta chain was observed in a study of shared clonotypes between healthy human individuals. At the level of the study: Every donor yielded three CD4 naive, three CD4 memory, two CD8 naive and one CD8 memory plate. Study-wide results and limits: Researchers sampled blood only, noting tissue repertoires likely differ.

Sequencing was at deep level. Only in-frame clones appear in the TCRdb table, and some are missing; sequencing was by immunoSEQ multiplex PCR. The profile shows 2 million to 2.5 million clones, more than 80% of them singletons. As for this clone: What it binds is not known.

Losses at the gene ends were 7 bases for V and 7 bases for J; bases not matched to a gene: 10. CDR1 and CDR2 from the germline V gene are MNHNS and SASEGT. The CDR3 consists of 14 residues. There were only Caucasian adults among the donors, and all lived in Nashville, Tennessee. Sequenced sample: naive CD4+ T cells from PBMCs. Subset in this sample: CD45RA+ positively selected. The TCR was taken from a man aged 18 to 30 in good health. Some clones in this sample may be carry-over from other donors' samples. V usage is TRBV6-1 and J usage is TRBJ2-5; 9 nucleotides match TRBD1. In DNA form, the CDR3 reads TGTGCCAGCACCGGGACAGGGCCTGGAGGGACCCAGTACTTC. Protein product: CASTGTGPGGTQYF.